The next 25 T cell receptor beta chains were all read from a single sample in a study of CD8+ T cells in alopecia areata (dated 2018 in TCRdb). The treatment or condition label here, explained by the study, means: oral pan-JAK inhibitor, 5-10 mg twice daily. Libraries were constructed by the immunoSEQ multiplex PCR assay. RNA was extracted from all samples and reverse transcribed into cDNA, which served as template for TCR sequencing. This immuneACCESS table, as held by TCRdb, lists in-frame sequences with V and J called but not all clones. Of the missing ones, under half trace to an unresolved V gene in checked studies; the others have no known cause. Across this sample there are roughly 100,000 clones, with under 90% seen only once. The top ten constitute approximately 10% of the sample. The sample in question was CD8+ T cells sorted from blood, obtained between weeks 30 and 35, from a patient treated with tofacitinib. The receptors here all came from a human donor with alopecia areata.

V is TRBV7-9 and J is TRBJ1-2; possible D gene TRBD1, 6 bases. This CDR3 has 13 amino acids. V was clipped by 4 bases and J by 4 bases, with 10 bases between them. CDR1 is SEHNR and CDR2 is FQNEAQ in the germline V gene (reference sequence). The CDR3 loop reads CASSWDKSYGYTF. DNA for the CDR3: TGTGCCAGCAGCTGGGACAAGTCCTATGGCTACACCTTC.

The chain has TRBV14 and TRBJ2-1; TRBD2 aligns across 8 bases. The CDR3 length is 21 residues. Losses at the gene ends were 4 bases for V and 5 bases for J; bases not matched to a gene: 25. In germline, CDR1 is SGHDN, CDR2 FVKESK. This CDR3 is CASSPKRGVGSGSIFDNEQFF. The CDR3 bases are TGTGCCAGCAGCCCCAAGAGAGGGGTTGGGAGCGGGAGTATTTTTGACAATGAGCAGTTCTTC. The full variable domain, completed using reference TRBV14 and TRBJ2-1, is EAGVTQFPSHSVIEKGQTVTLRCDPISGHDNLYWYRRVMGKEIKFLLHFVKESKQDESGMPNNRFLAERTGGTYSTLKVQPAELEDSGVYFCASSPKRGVGSGSIFDNEQFFGPGTRLTVL.

This chain uses TRBV9 with TRBJ1-1; D is unclear. This CDR3 region has 11 residues. Germline V gene sequence: CDR1 SGDLS, CDR2 YYNGEE. Trimming removed 3 bases from V and 6 bases from J, with 6 bases in between. This CDR3 reads CASSGGAEAFF. CDR3 nucleotide sequence: TGTGCCAGCAGCGGGGGAGCTGAAGCTTTCTTT. Combining the CDR3 with reference TRBV9 and TRBJ1-1 gives the whole variable domain DSGVTQTPKHLITATGQRVTLRCSPRSGDLSVYWYQQSLDQGLQFLIQYYNGEERAKGNILERFSAQQFPDLHSELNLSSLELGDSALYFCASSGGAEAFFGQGTRLTVV.

This chain links TRBV4-1 with TRBJ2-7; 8 positions match TRBD2. Per the germline V gene, CDR1 is MGHRA and CDR2 is YSYEKL. This CDR3 has 16 residues. V lost 1 base, J lost 2 bases, and 7 bases stayed unmatched. Here the CDR3 reads CASSQGWSGRTYEQYF. In DNA, the CDR3 is TGCGCCAGCAGCCAAGGATGGAGCGGGAGAACCTACGAGCAGTACTTC.

The chain carries TRBV5-4 and TRBJ2-2; 7 nucleotides agree with TRBD2. V was clipped by 5 bases and J by 5 bases; unmatched bases: 12. Looked up from germline, CDR1 is SGHNT and CDR2 is YYREEE (reference sequence). This CDR3 is 16 amino acids long. CDR3 region: CASSGDRGGETGELFF. In DNA, the CDR3 is TGTGCCAGCAGTGGGGACCGGGGAGGGGAAACCGGGGAGCTGTTTTTT.

V usage is TRBV27 and J usage is TRBJ2-7; D possibly corresponds to TRBD2 (5 bases). Deletions cut 2 bases from V and 5 bases from J, with 19 bases between. Germline CDR1 MNHEY, CDR2 SMNVEV (reference sequence). The CDR3 extends over 16 amino acids. In DNA, the CDR3 is TGTGCCAGCAGTTTAGGATTCCTACCCCGAGGGAACGAGCAGTACTTC. It is translated as CASSLGFLPRGNEQYF.

The J gene is TRBJ2-1, the V gene TRBV29-1; TRBD2 might be the D (6 bases). Trimming left V 0 bases short and J 6 bases short, with 18 bases between. CDR1 SQVTM and CDR2 ANQGSEA come from the germline V gene. The CDR3 contains 16 residues. CDR3 residues: CSVEDGGSAGPNEQFF. In nucleotides, the CDR3 is TGCAGCGTTGAAGATGGTGGTTCGGCGGGGCCCAATGAGCAGTTCTTC.

The rearrangement joins TRBV4-2 to TRBJ2-7; 14 positions match TRBD2. Unmatched junction bases numbered 5, after V lost 4 bases and J lost 6 bases. This CDR3 is built from 15 residues. Germline V lookup: CDR1 LGHNA, CDR2 YNFKEQ. The CDR3 sequence: CASSLGTSGSREQYF. Written as DNA, the CDR3 is TGTGCCAGCAGCCTTGGGACTAGCGGGAGTCGCGAGCAGTACTTC.

The V gene is TRBV13, the J gene TRBJ1-1; D is possibly TRBD1 (6 bases). V was clipped by 6 bases and J by 1 base, with 9 bases between them. Germline-derived CDR1 and CDR2 are PRHDT and FYEKMQ (reference sequence). This CDR3 has 13 residues. The CDR3 is CASRTGQNTEAFF. CDR3 nucleotide sequence: TGTGCCAGCAGGACGGGACAGAACACTGAAGCTTTCTTT.

J is TRBJ1-2 and V is TRBV29-1, with D maybe TRBD1 (6 bases). The CDR3 is 16 amino acids. CDR1 and CDR2 (germline): SQVTM, ANQGSEA. Trimming cost V 4 bases and J 2 bases, with 20 bases left between them. This CDR3 reads CSVGAGHDFANYGYTF. DNA for the CDR3: TGCAGCGTTGGTGCGGGACATGATTTTGCCAACTATGGCTACACCTTC.

V usage is TRBV27 and J usage is TRBJ1-6; 8 nucleotides line up with TRBD1. Germline V gene data show CDR1 as MNHEY and CDR2 as SMNVEV (reference sequence). V gave up 3 bases and J gave up 12 bases; unmatched junction bases: 7. The CDR3 runs to 14 residues. This chain's CDR3 is CASSFFGQGEPLHF. CDR3 sequence (DNA): TGTGCCAGCAGTTTCTTCGGACAGGGTGAACCCCTCCACTTT.

The V call is TRBV7-9, the J call TRBJ2-5; 10 nucleotides agree with TRBD1. Germline CDR1 SEHNR, CDR2 FQNEAQ (reference sequence). V shed 4 bases and J 5 bases; nucleotides not matched to a gene: 7. CDR3 length: 15 residues. Here the CDR3 DNA reads TGTGCCAGCAGCTCCTGGACAGGGGGGGTTGAGACCCAGTACTTC. It is translated as CASSSWTGGVETQYF.

V is TRBV6-5 and J is TRBJ1-1, with D possibly TRBD1 on 6 matching bases. The CDR3 loop spans 14 amino acids. Germline CDR1 MNHEY, CDR2 SVGAGI. Trimming stripped 6 bases from V and 1 base from J, with 12 bases between. The CDR3 region is CASSKSGENTEAFF. The CDR3 DNA follows: TGTGCCAGCAGCAAGTCAGGGGAGAACACTGAAGCTTTCTTT.

The chain combines TRBV9 with TRBJ1-5; D is possibly TRBD1 (6 bases). The V and J ends lost 4 bases and 4 bases respectively, with 12 bases between them. CDR1 is SGDLS, CDR2 YYNGEE, per germline. This CDR3 is built from 14 residues. The CDR3 loop reads CASSPGDTNQPQHF. The CDR3 DNA reads TGTGCCAGCAGCCCTGGGGACACGAATCAGCCCCAGCATTTT. Filled out from reference TRBV9 and TRBJ1-5, the complete variable domain reads DSGVTQTPKHLITATGQRVTLRCSPRSGDLSVYWYQQSLDQGLQFLIQYYNGEERAKGNILERFSAQQFPDLHSELNLSSLELGDSALYFCASSPGDTNQPQHFGDGTRLSIL.

The chain couples TRBV9 to TRBJ2-7; the D is unclear. This CDR3 contains 11 residues. Between the trimmed V and J ends, which lost 7 bases and 0 bases, there was a span of 5 bases. In germline, CDR1 is SGDLS, CDR2 YYNGEE. In nucleotides, the CDR3 is TGTGCCAGCGGGCCCTCCTACGAGCAGTACTTC. Residues: CASGPSYEQYF.

The V and J genes are TRBV5-1 and TRBJ1-1; D perhaps matches TRBD1 (5 bases). The length of the CDR3 is 15 residues. The germline CDR1 and CDR2 sequences are SGHRS and YFSETQ. The ends were cut back, 6 bases at V and 3 bases at J, with 18 bases in the middle. In DNA, the CDR3 is TGCGCCAGCACTTCGGCCAGGGTGGGGCACACTGAAGCTTTCTTT. It encodes CASTSARVGHTEAFF.

The CDR3 loop reads CSVEGGLGDHNEQFF. The CDR3 nucleotides read TGCAGCGTTGAAGGAGGGTTGGGGGACCACAATGAGCAGTTCTTC. The rearrangement links TRBV29-1 to TRBJ2-1, with D tentatively TRBD1 or TRBD2 (5 bases each). Germline values: CDR1 SQVTM, CDR2 ANQGSEA. V gave up 1 base and J gave up 5 bases, with 15 bases separating them. CDR3 length: 15 residues.

This chain uses TRBV27 with TRBJ2-5, with D perhaps matching TRBD1 (6 bases). Deletions cut 1 base from V and 5 bases from J, with 17 bases between. The V gene's germline CDR1 is MNHEY and CDR2 SMNVEV (reference sequence). This CDR3 has 16 residues. The CDR3 sequence: CASSLYTGHRGETQYF. The CDR3 nucleotides read TGTGCCAGCAGTTTATATACAGGGCACCGAGGCGAGACCCAGTACTTC.

The chain has TRBV5-4 and TRBJ2-7; TRBD1 might be the D (6 bases). Trimming removed 0 bases at V and 5 bases at J, with 15 bases between. The CDR3 has 15 residues. Germline CDR1 reads SGHNT; CDR2 reads YYREEE (reference sequence). Here the CDR3 DNA reads TGTGCCAGCAGCTTGGAGGGGGAAAGGTTGAACGAGCAGTACTTC. It codes for CASSLEGERLNEQYF.

The chain employs TRBV14 and TRBJ2-1; D is unclear. The V end lost 4 bases, the J end lost 7 bases, and 8 bases lay between the germline ends. Germline CDR1 reads SGHDN; CDR2 reads FVKESK. The CDR3 is made up of 12 amino acids. The CDR3 protein is CASSRADNEQFF. The DNA of the CDR3 is TGTGCCAGCAGCCGGGCTGATAATGAGCAGTTCTTC. The whole variable domain, remainder taken from reference TRBV14 and TRBJ2-1, is EAGVTQFPSHSVIEKGQTVTLRCDPISGHDNLYWYRRVMGKEIKFLLHFVKESKQDESGMPNNRFLAERTGGTYSTLKVQPAELEDSGVYFCASSRADNEQFFGPGTRLTVL.

This chain joins TRBV15 and TRBJ1-1, with D tentatively TRBD1 (6 bases). There are 16 residues in the CDR3. CDR1 and CDR2 (germline): LNHNV, YYDKDF (reference sequence). The V end lost 5 bases, the J end lost 1 base, and 17 bases lay between the germline ends. The CDR3: CATSSRGAPENTEAFF. The CDR3 DNA is TGTGCCACCAGCTCTCGGGGGGCCCCGGAGAACACTGAAGCTTTCTTT.

The V call is TRBV25-1, the J call TRBJ2-7; TRBD1 might be the D (6 bases). CDR1 MGHDK and CDR2 SYGVNS come from the germline V gene. CDR3 length: 15 residues. V was pared by 1 base and J by 3 bases, with 13 bases between. CDR3 sequence: CASSESGAFNYEQYF. In nucleotides, the CDR3 is TGTGCCAGCAGTGAATCAGGGGCCTTTAACTACGAGCAGTACTTC.

The chain joins TRBV29-1 to TRBJ1-2; D call uncertain. Trimming pared 0 bases from V and 0 bases from J, leaving 11 bases between. The CDR3 spans 15 residues. Germline lookup yields CDR1 SQVTM and CDR2 ANQGSEA. DNA of the CDR3: TGCAGCGTTGAAGAAGGTGCCAGAGCTAACTATGGCTACACCTTC. Its translation is CSVEEGARANYGYTF. Full variable domain (outside the CDR3, taken from reference TRBV29-1 and TRBJ1-2): SAVISQKPSRDICQRGTSLTIQCQVDSQVTMMFWYRQQPGQSLTLIATANQGSEATYESGFVIDKFPISRPNLTFSTLTVSNMSPEDSSIYLCSVEEGARANYGYTFGSGTRLTVV.

This chain links TRBV6-4 with TRBJ2-7, with 9 bases matching TRBD2. CDR3 length equals 19 residues. Trimming cost V 6 bases and J 5 bases; bases outside gene matches: 23. From germline, CDR1 is MRHNA and CDR2 SNTAGT. In DNA, the CDR3 is TGTGCCAGCAGGCGGGCGGGGGCTCCTAGCGGGACCGCATACGACGAGCAGTACTTC. The encoded protein is CASRRAGAPSGTAYDEQYF.

V is TRBV5-4 and J is TRBJ1-1; D call uncertain. Per germline, CDR1 SGHNT and CDR2 YYREEE (reference sequence). Trimming removed 5 bases at V and 1 base at J, with 9 bases between. The CDR3 is made up of 13 amino acids. The CDR3 loop is CASRAISNTEAFF. The CDR3 DNA reads as TGTGCCAGCAGAGCAATTTCGAACACTGAAGCTTTCTTT.